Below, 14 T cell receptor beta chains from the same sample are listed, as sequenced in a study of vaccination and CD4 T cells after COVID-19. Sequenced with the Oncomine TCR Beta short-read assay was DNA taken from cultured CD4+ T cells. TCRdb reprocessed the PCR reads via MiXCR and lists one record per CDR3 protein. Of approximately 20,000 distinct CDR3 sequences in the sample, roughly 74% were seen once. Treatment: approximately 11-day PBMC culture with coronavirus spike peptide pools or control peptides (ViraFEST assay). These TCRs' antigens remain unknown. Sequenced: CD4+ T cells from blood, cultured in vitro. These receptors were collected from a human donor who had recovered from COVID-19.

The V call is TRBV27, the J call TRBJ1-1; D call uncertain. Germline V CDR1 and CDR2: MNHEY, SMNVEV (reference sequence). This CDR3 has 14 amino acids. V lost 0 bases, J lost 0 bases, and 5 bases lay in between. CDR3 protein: CASSLSVLNTEAFF. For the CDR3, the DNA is TGTGCCAGCAGTTTATCAGTCCTGAACACTGAAGCTTTCTTT.

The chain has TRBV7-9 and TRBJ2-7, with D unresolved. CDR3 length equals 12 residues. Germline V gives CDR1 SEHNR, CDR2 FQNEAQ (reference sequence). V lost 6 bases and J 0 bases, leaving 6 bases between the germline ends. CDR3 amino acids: CASRTNSYEQYF. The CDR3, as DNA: TGTGCCAGCAGGACAAACTCCTACGAGCAGTACTTC.

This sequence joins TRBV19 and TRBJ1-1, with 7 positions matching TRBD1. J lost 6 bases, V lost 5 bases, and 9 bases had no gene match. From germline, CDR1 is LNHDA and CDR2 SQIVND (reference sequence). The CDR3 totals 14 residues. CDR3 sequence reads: CASSWRGRDSEAFF. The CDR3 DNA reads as TGTGCCAGTAGTTGGAGGGGGCGCGACTCTGAAGCTTTCTTT.

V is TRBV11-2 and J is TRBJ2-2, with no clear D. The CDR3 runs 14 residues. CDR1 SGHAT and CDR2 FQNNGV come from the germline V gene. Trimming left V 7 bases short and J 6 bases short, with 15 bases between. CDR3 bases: TGTGCCAGCACCCCCTCGCGAAGGGCCGGGGAGCTGTTTTTT. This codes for CASTPSRRAGELFF. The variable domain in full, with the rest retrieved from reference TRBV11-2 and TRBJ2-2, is EAGVAQSPRYKIIEKRQSVAFWCNPISGHATLYWYQQILGQGPKLLIQFQNNGVVDDSQLPKDRFSAERLKGVDSTLKIQPAKLEDSAVYLCASTPSRRAGELFFGEGSRLTVL.

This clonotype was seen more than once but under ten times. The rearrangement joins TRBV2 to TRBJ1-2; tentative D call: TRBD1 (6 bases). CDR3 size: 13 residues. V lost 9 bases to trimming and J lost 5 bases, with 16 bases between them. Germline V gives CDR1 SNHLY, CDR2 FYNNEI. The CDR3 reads CASEGGSWYGYTF. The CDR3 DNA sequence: TGTGCCAGTGAGGGGGGCTCCTGGTATGGCTACACCTTC.

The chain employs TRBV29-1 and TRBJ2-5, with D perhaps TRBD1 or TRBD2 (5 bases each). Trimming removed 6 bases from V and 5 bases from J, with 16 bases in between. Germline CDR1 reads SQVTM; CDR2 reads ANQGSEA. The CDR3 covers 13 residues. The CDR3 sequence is CSVGTASRETQYF. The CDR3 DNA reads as TGCAGCGTAGGGACGGCTTCAAGGGAGACCCAGTACTTC.

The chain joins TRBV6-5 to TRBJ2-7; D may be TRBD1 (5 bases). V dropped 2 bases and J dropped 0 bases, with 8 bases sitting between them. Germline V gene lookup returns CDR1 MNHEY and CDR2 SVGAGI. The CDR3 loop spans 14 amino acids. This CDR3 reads CASSYKQGSYEQYF. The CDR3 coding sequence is TGTGCCAGCAGTTACAAGCAGGGCTCCTACGAGCAGTACTTC.

CDR3: CASSSYFIAGRTDTQYF. In DNA, the CDR3 is TGCGCCAGCAGCTCCTACTTTATAGCGGGCCGCACAGATACGCAGTATTTT. The chain recombines TRBV5-1 with TRBJ2-3; 7 bases agree with TRBD2. The V gene's germline CDR1 is SGHRS and CDR2 YFSETQ. The CDR3 extends over 17 amino acids. V lost 3 bases and J lost 1; bases outside the gene matches: 11.

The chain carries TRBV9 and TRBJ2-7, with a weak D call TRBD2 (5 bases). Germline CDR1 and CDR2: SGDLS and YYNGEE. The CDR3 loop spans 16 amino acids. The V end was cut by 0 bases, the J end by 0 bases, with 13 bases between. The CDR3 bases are TGTGCCAGCAGCGTAGAAGGTAGCGCGAGCTCCTACGAGCAGTACTTC. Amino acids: CASSVEGSASSYEQYF.

CDR3: CAWSLGQTEAFF. The CDR3 DNA reads as TGTGCCTGGAGTCTGGGACAAACTGAAGCTTTCTTT. The chain recombines TRBV30 with TRBJ1-1, with D tentatively TRBD1 (6 bases). This CDR3 has 12 residues. The germline gives CDR1 GTSNPN, CDR2 SVGIG (reference sequence). V shed 2 bases and J shed 5 bases, with 9 bases lying between them. The full variable domain, with the rest looked up from reference TRBV30 and TRBJ1-1, is SQTIHQWPATLVQPVGSPLSLECTVEGTSNPNLYWYRQAAGRGLQLLFYSVGIGQISSEVPQNLSASRPQDRQFILSSKKLLLSDSGFYLCAWSLGQTEAFFGQGTRLTVV.

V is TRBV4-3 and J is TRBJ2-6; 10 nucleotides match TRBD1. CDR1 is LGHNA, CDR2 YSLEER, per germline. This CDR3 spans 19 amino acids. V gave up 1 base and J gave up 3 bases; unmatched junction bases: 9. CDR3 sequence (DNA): TGCGCCAGCAGCCAAGCCGGAGACAGGGGGCTGGGTGGGGCCAACGTCCTGACTTTC. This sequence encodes CASSQAGDRGLGGANVLTF.

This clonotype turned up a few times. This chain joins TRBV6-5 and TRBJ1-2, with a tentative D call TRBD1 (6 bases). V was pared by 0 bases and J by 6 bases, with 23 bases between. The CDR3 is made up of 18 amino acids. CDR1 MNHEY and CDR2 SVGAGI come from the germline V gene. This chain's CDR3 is CASSYSGVGAGTNHGYTF. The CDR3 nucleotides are TGTGCCAGCAGTTACTCCGGAGTTGGGGCCGGGACAAACCATGGCTACACCTTC.

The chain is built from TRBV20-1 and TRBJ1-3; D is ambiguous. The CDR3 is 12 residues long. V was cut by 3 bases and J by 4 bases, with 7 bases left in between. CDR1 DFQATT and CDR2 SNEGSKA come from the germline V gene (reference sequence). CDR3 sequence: CSARYRGNTIYF. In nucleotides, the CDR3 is TGCAGTGCTAGGTACCGAGGAAACACCATATATTTT.

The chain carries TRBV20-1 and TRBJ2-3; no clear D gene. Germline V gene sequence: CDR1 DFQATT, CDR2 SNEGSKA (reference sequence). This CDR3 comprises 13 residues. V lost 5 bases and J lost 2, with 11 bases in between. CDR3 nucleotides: TGCAGTGCTCCTGAATCTAACACAGATACGCAGTATTTT. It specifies CSAPESNTDTQYF.